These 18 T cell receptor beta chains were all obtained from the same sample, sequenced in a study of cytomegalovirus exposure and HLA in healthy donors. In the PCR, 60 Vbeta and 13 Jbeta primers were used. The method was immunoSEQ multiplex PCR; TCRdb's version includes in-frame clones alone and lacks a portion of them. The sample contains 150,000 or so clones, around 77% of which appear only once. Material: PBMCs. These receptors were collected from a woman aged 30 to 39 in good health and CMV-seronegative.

The CDR3 bases are TGTGCCAGCAGTTTCGTCAGGGTTGGCGGGGAGCTGTTTTTT. The encoded protein is CASSFVRVGGELFF. The gene calls are TRBV28 and TRBJ2-2; maybe TRBD1 (5 bases). The CDR3 length is 14 residues. The V gene lost 3 bases and the J gene lost 7 bases, with 12 bases spanning the gap. The germline V gene has CDR1 MDHEN and CDR2 SYDVKM.

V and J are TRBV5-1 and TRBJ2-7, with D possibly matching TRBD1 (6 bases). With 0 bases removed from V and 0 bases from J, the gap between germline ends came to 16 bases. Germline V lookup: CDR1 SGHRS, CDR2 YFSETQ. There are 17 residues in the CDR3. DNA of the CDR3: TGCGCCAGCAGCTTGGCCAAAGACAGGCTGAGCTCCTACGAGCAGTACTTC. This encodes CASSLAKDRLSSYEQYF.

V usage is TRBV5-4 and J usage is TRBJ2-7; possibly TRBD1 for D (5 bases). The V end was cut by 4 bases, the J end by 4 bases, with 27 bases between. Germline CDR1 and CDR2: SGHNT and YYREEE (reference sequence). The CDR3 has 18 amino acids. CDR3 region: CASSPSFKPGGASYEQYF. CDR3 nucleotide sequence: TGTGCCAGCAGCCCTTCCTTCAAACCGGGTGGGGCCAGTTACGAGCAGTACTTC.

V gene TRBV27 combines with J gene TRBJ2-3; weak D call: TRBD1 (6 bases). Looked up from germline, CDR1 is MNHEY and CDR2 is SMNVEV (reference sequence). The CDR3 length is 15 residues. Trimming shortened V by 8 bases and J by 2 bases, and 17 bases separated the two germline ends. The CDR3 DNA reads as TGTGCCAGCGCAATGGACAGAGATAACACAGATACGCAGTATTTT. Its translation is CASAMDRDNTDTQYF.

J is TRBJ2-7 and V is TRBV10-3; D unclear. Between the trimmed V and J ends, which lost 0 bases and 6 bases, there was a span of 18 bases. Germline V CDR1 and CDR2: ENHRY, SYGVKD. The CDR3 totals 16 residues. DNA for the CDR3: TGTGCCATCAGTGAGTCGATTGGTGTTCTCAACTCCGAGCAGTACTTC. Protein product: CAISESIGVLNSEQYF.

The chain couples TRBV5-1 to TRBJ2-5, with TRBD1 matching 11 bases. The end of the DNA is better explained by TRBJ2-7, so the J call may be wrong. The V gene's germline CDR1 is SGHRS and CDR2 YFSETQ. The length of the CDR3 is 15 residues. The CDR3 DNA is TGCGCCAGCAGCGAAGGACAGGGGGCTGACTACGAGCAGTACTTC. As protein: CASSEGQGADYEQYF.

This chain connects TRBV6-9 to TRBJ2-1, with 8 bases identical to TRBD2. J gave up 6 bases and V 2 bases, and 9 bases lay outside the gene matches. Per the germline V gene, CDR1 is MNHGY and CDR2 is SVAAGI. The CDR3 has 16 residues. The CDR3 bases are TGTGCCAGCAGTTATAAAGTAGCGGGGCCTACCAATGAGCAGTTCTTC. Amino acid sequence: CASSYKVAGPTNEQFF.

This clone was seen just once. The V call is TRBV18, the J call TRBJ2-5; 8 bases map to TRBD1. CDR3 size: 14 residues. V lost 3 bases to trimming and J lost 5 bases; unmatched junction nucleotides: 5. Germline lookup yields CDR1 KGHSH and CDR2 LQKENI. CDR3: CASSPDRGGETQYF. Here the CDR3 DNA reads TGTGCCAGCTCACCCGACAGGGGTGGGGAGACCCAGTACTTC.

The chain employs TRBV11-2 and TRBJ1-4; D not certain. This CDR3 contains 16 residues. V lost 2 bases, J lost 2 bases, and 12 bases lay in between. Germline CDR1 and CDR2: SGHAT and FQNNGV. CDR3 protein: CASSLSRAGTNEKLFF. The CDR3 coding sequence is TGTGCCAGCAGCTTATCCCGAGCCGGGACTAATGAAAAACTGTTTTTT.

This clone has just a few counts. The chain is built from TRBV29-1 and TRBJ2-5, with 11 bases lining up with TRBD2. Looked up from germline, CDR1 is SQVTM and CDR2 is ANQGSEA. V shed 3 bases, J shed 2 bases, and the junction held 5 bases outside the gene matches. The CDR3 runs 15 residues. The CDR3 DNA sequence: TGCAGCGTTGATAGTTTAGCGGGGGGGCAAGAGACCCAGTACTTC. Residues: CSVDSLAGGQETQYF.

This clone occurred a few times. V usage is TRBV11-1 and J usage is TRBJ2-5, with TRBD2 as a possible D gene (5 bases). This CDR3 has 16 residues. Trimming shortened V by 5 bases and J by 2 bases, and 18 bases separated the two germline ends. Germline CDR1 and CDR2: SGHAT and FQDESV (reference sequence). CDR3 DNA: TGTGCCAGCAGCCGACGTTTGACTAACCAACAAGAGACCCAGTACTTC. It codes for CASSRRLTNQQETQYF.

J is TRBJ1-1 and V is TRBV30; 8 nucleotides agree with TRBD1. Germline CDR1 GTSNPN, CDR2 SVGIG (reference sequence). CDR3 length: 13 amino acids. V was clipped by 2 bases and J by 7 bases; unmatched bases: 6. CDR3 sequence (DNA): TGTGCCTGGAGTTACGGGACAGGTGGTGAAGCTTTCTTT. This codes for CAWSYGTGGEAFF.

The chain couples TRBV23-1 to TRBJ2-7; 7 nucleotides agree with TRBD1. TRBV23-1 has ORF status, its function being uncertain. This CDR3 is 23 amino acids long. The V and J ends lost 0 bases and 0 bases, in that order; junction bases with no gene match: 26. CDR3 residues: CASSQSSNCLRGRIPPSSYEQYF. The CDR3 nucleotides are TGCGCCAGCAGTCAATCCTCTAATTGCCTTAGGGGGCGTATCCCCCCTAGCTCCTACGAGCAGTACTTC.

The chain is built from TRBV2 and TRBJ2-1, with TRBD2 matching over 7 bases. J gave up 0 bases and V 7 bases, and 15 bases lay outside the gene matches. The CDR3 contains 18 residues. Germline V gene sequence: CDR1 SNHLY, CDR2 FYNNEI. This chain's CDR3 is CASITLGASGSSYNEQFF. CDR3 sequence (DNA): TGTGCCAGCATCACTTTAGGGGCTAGCGGTAGCTCCTACAATGAGCAGTTCTTC.

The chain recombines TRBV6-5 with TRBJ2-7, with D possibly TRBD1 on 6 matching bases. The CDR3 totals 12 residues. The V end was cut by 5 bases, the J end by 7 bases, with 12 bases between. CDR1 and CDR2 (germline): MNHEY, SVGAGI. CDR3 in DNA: TGTGCCAGCAGTCGCTATACAGGGGAGCAGTACTTC. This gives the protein CASSRYTGEQYF.

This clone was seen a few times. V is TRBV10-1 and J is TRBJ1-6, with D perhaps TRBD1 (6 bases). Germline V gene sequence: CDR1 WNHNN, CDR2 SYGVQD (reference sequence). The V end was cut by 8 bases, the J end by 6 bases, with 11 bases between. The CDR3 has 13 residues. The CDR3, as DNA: TGCGCCAGCTCAGGACAGATTAATTCACCCCTCCACTTT. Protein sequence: CASSGQINSPLHF.

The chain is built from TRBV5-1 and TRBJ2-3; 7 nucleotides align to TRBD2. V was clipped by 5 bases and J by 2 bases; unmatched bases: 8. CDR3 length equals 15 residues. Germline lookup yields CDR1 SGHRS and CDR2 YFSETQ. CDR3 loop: CASRIGGGITDTQYF. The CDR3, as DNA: TGCGCCAGCAGGATAGGCGGGGGAATCACAGATACGCAGTATTTT.

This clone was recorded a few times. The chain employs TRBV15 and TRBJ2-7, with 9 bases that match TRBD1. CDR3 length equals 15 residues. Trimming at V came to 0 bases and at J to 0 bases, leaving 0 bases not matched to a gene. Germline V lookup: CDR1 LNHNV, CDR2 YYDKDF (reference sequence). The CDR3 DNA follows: TGTGCCACCAGCAGAGAGGGACAGGGCTCCTACGAGCAGTACTTC. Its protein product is CATSREGQGSYEQYF.